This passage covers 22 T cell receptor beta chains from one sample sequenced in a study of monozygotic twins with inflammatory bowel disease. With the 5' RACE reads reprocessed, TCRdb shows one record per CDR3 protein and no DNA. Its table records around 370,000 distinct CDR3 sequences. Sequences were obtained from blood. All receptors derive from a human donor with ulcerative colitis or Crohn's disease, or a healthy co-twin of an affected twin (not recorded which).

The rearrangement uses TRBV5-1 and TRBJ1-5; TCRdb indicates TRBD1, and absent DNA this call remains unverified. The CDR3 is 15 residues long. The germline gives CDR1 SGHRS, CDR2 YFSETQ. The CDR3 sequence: CASSPGTGGGQPQHF.

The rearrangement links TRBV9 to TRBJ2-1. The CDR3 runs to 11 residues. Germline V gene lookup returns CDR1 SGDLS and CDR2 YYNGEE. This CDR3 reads CASSARGEQFF.

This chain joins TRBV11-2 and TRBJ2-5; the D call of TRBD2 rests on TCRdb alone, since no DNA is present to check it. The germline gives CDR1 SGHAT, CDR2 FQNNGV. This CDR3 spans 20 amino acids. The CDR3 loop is CASSLVYRVLAGGYQETQYF.

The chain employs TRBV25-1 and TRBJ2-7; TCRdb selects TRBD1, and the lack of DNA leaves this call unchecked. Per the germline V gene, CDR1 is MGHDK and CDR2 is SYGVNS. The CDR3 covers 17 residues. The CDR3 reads CASSEPGGTLYSYEQYF.

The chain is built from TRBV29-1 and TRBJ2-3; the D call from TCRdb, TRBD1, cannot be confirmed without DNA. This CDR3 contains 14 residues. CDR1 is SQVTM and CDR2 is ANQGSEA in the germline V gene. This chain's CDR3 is CSVDRGRSTDTQYF.

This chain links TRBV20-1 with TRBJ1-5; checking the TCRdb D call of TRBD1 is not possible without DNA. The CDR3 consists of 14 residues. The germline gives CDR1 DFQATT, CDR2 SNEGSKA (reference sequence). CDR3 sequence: CSASGDRTNQPQHF.

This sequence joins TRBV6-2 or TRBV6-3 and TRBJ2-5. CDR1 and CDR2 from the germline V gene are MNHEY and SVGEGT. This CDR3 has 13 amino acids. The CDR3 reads CASSHVGQETQYF.

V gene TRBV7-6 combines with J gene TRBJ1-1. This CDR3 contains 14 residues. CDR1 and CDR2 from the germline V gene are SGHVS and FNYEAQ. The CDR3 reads CASSLLGDETEAFF.

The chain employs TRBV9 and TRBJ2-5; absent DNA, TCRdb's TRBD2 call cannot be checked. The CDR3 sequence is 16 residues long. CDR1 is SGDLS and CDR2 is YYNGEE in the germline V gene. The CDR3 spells CASSVLGSGGEETQYF.

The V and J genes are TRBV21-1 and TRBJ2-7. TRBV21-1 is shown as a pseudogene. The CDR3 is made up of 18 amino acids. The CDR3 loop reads CASSNLIPIRFVSYEQYF.

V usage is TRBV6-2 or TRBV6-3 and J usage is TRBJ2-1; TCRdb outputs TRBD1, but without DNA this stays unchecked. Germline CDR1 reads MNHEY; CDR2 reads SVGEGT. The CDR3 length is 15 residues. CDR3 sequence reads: CASSSLTAYLNEQFF.

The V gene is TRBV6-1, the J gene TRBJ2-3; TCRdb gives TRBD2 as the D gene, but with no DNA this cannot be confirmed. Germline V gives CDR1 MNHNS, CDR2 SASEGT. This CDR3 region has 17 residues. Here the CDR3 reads CASSGTLGGGSTDTQYF.

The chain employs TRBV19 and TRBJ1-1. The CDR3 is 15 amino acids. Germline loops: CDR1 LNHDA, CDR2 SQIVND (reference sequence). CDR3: CAYVPWRGMNTEAFF.

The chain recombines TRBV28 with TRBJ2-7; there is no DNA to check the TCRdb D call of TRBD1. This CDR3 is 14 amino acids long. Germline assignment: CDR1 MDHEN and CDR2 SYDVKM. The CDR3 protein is CASSFWDRASEQYF.

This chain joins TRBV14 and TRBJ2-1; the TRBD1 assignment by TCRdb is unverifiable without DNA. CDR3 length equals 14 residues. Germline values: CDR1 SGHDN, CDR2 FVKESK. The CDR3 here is CASSRVAGITEQFF.

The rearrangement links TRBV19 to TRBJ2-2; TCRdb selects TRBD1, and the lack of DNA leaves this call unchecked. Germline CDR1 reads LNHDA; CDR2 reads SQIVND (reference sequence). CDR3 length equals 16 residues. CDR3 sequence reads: CASSSPETGDIGELFF.

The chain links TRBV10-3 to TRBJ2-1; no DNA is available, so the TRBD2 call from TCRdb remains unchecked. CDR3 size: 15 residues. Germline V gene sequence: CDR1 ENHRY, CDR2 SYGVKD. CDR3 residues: CAISDFSGAYNEQFF.

The CDR3 region is CASSTGQVSYNSPLHF. The rearrangement uses TRBV5-1 and TRBJ1-6; TCRdb lists TRBD1, though no DNA is available to test this call. The germline gives CDR1 SGHRS, CDR2 YFSETQ. This CDR3 has 16 amino acids.

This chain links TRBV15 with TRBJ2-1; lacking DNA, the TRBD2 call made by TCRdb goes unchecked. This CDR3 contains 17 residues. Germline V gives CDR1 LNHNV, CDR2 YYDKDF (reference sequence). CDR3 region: CATSRDLTRGSYNEQFF. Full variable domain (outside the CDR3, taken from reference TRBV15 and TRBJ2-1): DAMVIQNPRYQVTQFGKPVTLSCSQTLNHNVMYWYQQKSSQAPKLLFHYYDKDFNNEADTPDNFQSRRPNTSFCFLDIRSPGLGDTAMYLCATSRDLTRGSYNEQFFGPGTRLTVL.

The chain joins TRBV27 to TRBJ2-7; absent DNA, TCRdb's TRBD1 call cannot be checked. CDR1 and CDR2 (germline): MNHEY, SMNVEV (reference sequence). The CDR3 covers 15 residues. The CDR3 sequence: CASSLLGQGNYEQYF.

The CDR3 is CASSPDRGPGNEQFF. The chain employs TRBV7-6 and TRBJ2-1; the D gene TCRdb calls, TRBD1, cannot be checked with no DNA. Germline CDR1 SGHVS, CDR2 FNYEAQ. CDR3 length: 15 amino acids.

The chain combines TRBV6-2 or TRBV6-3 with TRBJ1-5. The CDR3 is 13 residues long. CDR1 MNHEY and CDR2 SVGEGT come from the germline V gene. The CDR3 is CASGDYGNQPQHF.